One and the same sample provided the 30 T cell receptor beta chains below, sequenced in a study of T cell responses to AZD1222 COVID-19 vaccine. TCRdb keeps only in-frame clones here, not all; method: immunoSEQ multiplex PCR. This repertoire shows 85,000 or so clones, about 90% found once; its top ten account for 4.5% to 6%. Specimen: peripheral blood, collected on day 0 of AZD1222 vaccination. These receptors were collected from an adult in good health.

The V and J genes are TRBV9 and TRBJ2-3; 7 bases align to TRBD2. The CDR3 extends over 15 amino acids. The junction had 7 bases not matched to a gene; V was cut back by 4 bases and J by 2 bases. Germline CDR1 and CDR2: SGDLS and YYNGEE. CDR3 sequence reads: CASSPRLALTDTQYF. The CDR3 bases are TGTGCCAGCAGCCCCCGACTAGCTCTCACAGATACGCAGTATTTT.

CDR3 coding DNA: TGTGCCTGGAGCGTGGGGGACGGAGCTCAGCCCCAGCATTTT. This gives the protein CAWSVGDGAQPQHF. The V and J genes are TRBV30 and TRBJ1-5; D may be TRBD1 (5 bases). The CDR3 spans 14 residues. The germline V gene encodes CDR1 GTSNPN and CDR2 SVGIG (reference sequence). V was shortened by 3 bases and J by 6 bases, with 15 bases between the two germline ends.

CDR3 DNA sequence: TGCGCCAGCAGTGTGGCGGCAGGGAAGACTGAAGCTTTCTTT. This codes for CASSVAAGKTEAFF. This chain links TRBV10-2 with TRBJ1-1; weak D call: TRBD1 (5 bases). The CDR3 runs to 14 residues. V lost 4 bases to trimming and J lost 5 bases, with 14 bases between them. Germline V CDR1 and CDR2: WSHSY, SAAADI.

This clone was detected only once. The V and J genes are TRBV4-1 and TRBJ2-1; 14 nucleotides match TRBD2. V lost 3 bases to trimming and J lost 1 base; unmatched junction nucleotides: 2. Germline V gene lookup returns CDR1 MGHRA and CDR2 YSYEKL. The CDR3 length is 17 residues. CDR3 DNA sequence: TGCGCCAGCAGCCAGGGACTAGCGGGGGCATCCTACAATGAGCAGTTCTTC. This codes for CASSQGLAGASYNEQFF.

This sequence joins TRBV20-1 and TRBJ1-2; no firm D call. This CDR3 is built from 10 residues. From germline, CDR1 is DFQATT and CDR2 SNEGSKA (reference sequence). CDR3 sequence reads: CSSADYGYTF. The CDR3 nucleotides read TGCAGCTCAGCCGACTATGGCTACACCTTC.

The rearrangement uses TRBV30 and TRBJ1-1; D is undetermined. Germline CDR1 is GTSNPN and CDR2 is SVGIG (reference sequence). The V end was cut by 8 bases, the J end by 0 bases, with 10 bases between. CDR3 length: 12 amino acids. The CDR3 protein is CAGGRMNTEAFF. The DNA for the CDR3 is TGTGCCGGCGGGCGGATGAACACTGAAGCTTTCTTT. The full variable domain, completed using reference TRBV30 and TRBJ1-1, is SQTIHQWPATLVQPVGSPLSLECTVEGTSNPNLYWYRQAAGRGLQLLFYSVGIGQISSEVPQNLSASRPQDRQFILSSKKLLLSDSGFYLCAGGRMNTEAFFGQGTRLTVV.

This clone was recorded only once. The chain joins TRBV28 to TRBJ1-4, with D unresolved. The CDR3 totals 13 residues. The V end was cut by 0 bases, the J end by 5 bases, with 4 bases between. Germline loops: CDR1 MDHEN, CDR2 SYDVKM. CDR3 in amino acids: CASSLWDNEKLFF. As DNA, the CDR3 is TGTGCCAGCAGTTTATGGGACAATGAAAAACTGTTTTTT.

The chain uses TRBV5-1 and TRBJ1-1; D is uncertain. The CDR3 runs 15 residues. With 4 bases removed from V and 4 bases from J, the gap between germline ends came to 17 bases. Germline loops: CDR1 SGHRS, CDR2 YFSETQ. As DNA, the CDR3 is TGCGCCAGCAGCGCGCGAGACACTCCCGGCACTGAAGCTTTCTTT. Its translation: CASSARDTPGTEAFF.

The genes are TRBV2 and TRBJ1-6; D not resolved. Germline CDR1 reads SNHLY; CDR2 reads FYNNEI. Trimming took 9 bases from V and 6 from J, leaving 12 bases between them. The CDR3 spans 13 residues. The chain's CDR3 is CARADRPNSPLHF. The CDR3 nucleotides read TGTGCCAGAGCGGACCGACCTAATTCACCCCTCCACTTT.

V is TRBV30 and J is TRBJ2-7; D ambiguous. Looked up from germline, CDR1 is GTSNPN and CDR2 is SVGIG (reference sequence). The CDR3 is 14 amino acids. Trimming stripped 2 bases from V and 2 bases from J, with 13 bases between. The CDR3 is CAWSRMPGAYEQYF. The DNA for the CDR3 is TGTGCCTGGAGTAGAATGCCAGGCGCCTACGAGCAGTACTTC.

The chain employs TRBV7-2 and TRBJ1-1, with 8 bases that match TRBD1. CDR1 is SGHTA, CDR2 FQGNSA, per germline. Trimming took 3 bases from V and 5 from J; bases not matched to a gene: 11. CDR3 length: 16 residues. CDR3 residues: CASSLAITGGKTEAFF. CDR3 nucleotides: TGTGCCAGCAGCTTGGCGATTACAGGGGGGAAGACTGAAGCTTTCTTT.

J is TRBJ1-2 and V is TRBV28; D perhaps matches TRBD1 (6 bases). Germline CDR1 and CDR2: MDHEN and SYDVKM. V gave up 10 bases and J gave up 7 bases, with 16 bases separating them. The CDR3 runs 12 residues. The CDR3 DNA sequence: TGTGCCATCGGACAGACTCCTTCTGGCTACACCTTC. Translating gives CAIGQTPSGYTF.

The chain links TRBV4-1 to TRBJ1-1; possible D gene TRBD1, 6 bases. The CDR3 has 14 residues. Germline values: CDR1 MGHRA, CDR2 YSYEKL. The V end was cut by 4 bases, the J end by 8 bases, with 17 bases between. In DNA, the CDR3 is TGCGCCAGCAGCCCCTTACAGGGAACTTTGGAAGCTTTCTTT. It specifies CASSPLQGTLEAFF.

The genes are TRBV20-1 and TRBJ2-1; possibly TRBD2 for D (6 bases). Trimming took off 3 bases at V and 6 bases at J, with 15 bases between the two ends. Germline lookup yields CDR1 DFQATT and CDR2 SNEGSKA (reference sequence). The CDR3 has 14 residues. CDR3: CSASGTPVGNEQFF. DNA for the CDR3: TGCAGTGCTAGTGGGACTCCGGTGGGCAATGAGCAGTTCTTC.

DNA for the CDR3: TGTGCCAGTAGTATAACGGACAGTGCTGAAGCTTTCTTT. Translated: CASSITDSAEAFF. The chain combines TRBV19 with TRBJ1-1, with a weak D call TRBD1 (6 bases). CDR1 and CDR2 from the germline V gene are LNHDA and SQIVND (reference sequence). Trimming pared 2 bases from V and 6 bases from J, leaving 10 bases between. The CDR3 covers 13 residues.

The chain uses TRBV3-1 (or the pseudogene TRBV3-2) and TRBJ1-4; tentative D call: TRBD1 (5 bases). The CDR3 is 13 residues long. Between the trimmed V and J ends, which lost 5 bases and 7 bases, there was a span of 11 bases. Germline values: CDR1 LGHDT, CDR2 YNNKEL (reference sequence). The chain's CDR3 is CASSGGLSEKLFF. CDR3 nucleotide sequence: TGTGCCAGCAGCGGGGGTTTGTCTGAAAAACTGTTTTTT.

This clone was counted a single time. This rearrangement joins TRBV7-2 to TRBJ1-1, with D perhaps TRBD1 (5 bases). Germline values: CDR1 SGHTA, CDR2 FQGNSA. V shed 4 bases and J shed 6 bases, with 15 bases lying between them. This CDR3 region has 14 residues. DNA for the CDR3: TGTGCCAGCAGCTCGAACCCGACAGTGGCTGAAGCTTTCTTT. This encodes CASSSNPTVAEAFF.

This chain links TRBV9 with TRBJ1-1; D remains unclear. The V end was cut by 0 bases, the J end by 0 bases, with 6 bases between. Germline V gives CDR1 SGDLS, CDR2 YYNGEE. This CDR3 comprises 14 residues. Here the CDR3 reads CASSVGRMNTEAFF. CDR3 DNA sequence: TGTGCCAGCAGCGTAGGCAGAATGAACACTGAAGCTTTCTTT. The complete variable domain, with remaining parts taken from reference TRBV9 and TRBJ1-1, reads DSGVTQTPKHLITATGQRVTLRCSPRSGDLSVYWYQQSLDQGLQFLIQYYNGEERAKGNILERFSAQQFPDLHSELNLSSLELGDSALYFCASSVGRMNTEAFFGQGTRLTVV.

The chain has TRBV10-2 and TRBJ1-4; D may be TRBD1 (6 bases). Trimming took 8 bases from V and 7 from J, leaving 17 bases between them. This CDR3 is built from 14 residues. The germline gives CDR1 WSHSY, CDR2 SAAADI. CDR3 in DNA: TGCGCCAGCCGGGGGGCGGGCCTCAGTGAAAAACTGTTTTTT. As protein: CASRGAGLSEKLFF.

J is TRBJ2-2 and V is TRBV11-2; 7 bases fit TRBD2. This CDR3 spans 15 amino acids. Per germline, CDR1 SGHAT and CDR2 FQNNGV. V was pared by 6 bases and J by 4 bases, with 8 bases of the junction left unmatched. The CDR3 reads CASRFREAGTGELFF. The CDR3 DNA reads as TGTGCCAGCAGATTTCGGGAGGCTGGCACCGGGGAGCTGTTTTTT.

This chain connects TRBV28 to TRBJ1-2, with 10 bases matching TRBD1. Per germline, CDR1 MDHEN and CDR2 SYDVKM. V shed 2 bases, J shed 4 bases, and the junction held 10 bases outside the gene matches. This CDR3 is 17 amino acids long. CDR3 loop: CASSLGGQGLVGYGYTF. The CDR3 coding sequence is TGTGCCAGCAGTTTAGGGGGACAGGGGCTGGTGGGCTATGGCTACACCTTC.

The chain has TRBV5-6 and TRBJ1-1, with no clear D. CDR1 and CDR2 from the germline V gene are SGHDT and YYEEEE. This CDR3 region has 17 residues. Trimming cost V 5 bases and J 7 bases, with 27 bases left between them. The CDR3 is CASRAGAGLRGLIEAFF. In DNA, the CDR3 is TGTGCCAGCAGGGCGGGAGCCGGGCTTCGAGGATTGATTGAAGCTTTCTTT.

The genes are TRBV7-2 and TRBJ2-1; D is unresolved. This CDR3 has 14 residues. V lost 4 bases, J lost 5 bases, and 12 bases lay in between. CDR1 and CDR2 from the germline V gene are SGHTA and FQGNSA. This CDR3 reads CASSSRPRHNEQFF. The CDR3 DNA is TGTGCCAGCAGCTCTAGACCCCGTCACAATGAGCAGTTCTTC.

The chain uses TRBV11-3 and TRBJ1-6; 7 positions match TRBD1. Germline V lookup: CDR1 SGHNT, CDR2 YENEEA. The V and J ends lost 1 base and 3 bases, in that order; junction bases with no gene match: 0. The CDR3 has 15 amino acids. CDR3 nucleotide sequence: TGTGCCAGCAGCTTAGGACAGGGCTATAATTCACCCCTCCACTTT. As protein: CASSLGQGYNSPLHF.

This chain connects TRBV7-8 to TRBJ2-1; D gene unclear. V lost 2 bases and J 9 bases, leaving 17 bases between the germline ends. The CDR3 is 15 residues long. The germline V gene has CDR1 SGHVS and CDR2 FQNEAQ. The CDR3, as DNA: TGTGCCAGCAGCTTATTAACCAGCAGTTTAGGTGAGCAGTTCTTC. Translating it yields CASSLLTSSLGEQFF.

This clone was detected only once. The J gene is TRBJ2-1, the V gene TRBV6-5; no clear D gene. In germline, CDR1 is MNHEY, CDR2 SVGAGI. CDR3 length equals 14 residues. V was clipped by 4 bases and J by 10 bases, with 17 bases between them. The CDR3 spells CASSSDSHGREQFF. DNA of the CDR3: TGTGCCAGCAGTTCCGACTCACACGGAAGAGAGCAGTTCTTC.

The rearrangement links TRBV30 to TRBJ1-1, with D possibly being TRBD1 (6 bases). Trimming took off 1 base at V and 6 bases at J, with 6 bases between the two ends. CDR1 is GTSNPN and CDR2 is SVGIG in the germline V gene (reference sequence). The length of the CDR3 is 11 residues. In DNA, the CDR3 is TGTGCCTGGAGTGGGGGGCCTGAAGCTTTCTTT. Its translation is CAWSGGPEAFF.

CDR3 DNA: TGTGCCAGCAGTTTACTAAGGGCGGGGAGCTCCTATAATTCACCCCTCCACTTT. Its translation: CASSLLRAGSSYNSPLHF. The rearrangement joins TRBV28 to TRBJ1-6, with D unclear. In germline, CDR1 is MDHEN, CDR2 SYDVKM. This CDR3 comprises 18 residues. V lost 2 bases and J 0 bases, leaving 14 bases between the germline ends.

The CDR3: CASRFGTGAFQETQYF. As DNA, the CDR3 is TGTGCCAGCAGGTTCGGGACAGGGGCCTTCCAAGAGACCCAGTACTTC. The rearrangement joins TRBV11-3 to TRBJ2-5; TRBD1 aligns across 10 bases. Germline V gives CDR1 SGHNT, CDR2 YENEEA. V lost 6 bases to trimming and J lost 1 base; unmatched junction nucleotides: 8. CDR3 length equals 16 residues.

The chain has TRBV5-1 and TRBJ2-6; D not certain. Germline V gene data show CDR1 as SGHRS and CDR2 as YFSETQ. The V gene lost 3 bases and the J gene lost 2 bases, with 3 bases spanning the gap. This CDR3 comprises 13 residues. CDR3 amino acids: CASSSTGANVLTF. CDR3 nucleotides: TGCGCCAGCAGCTCAACTGGGGCCAACGTCCTGACTTTC.